This T cell receptor (beta chain) was sequenced in a study of breast tumors, draining lymph nodes, adjacent tissues. General observations from the study: Tumors had less TCR diversity than lymph nodes, more than nontumor tissue. Tumor T cell lymph node origin was a supported hypothesis, not proven. Data fit most tumor T cells coming from lymph node, expanding in tumor. Compared with basal-like, luminal-like tumors shared significantly more repertoire with nontumor tissue.

Axillary draining lymph nodes of breast cancer patients supplied the node samples. Germline assignment: CDR1 KGHDR and CDR2 SFDVKD. Unmatched junction bases numbered 2, after V lost 4 bases and J lost 3 bases. The CDR3 consists of 16 residues. TCRdb called the multiplex PCR reads again in MiXCR, with one record for every CDR3 protein. The table records under 250,000 distinct CDR3 sequences, 32% of them present only once. About this clonotype itself: As yet, its antigen is unknown. A much larger clone sits a single nucleotide away, making a read error possible. The conserved final phenylalanine or tryptophan is absent from the CDR3, which likely points to a read error.

J is TRBJ2-1 and V is TRBV24-1; TRBD2 matches at 13 bases. The sample was axillary lymph node tissue. The receptor's source is a female donor with breast cancer. Some clones in this sample may be carry-over from other donors' samples. In DNA form, the CDR3 reads TGTGCCACCAGTGAGGGACTAGCGGGGTTCTACAATGAGCAGTTCCTC. Its protein product is CATSEGLAGFYNEQFL.